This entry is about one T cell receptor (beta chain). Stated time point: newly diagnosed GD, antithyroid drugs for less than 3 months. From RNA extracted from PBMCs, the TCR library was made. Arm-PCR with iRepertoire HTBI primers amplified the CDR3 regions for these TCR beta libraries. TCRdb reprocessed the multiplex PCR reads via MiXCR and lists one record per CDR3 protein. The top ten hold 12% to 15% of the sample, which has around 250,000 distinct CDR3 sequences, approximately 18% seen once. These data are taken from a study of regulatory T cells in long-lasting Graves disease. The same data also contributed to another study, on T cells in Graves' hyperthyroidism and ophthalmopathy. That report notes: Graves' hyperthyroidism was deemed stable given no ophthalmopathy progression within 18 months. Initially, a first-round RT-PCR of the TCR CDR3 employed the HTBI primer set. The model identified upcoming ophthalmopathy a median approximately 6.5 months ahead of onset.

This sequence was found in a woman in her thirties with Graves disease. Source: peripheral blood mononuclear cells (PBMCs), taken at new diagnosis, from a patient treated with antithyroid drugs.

This CDR3 is CAIREGTSAYNEQFF. CDR3 DNA sequence: TGTGCCATCAGAGAAGGGACCTCAGCCTACAATGAGCAGTTCTTC. This chain connects TRBV10-3 to TRBJ2-1; D assignment may be TRBD1 or TRBD2 (5 bases each). The length of the CDR3 is 15 residues. The germline CDR1 and CDR2 sequences are ENHRY and SYGVKD. The V gene lost 6 bases and the J gene lost 2 bases, with 14 bases spanning the gap.